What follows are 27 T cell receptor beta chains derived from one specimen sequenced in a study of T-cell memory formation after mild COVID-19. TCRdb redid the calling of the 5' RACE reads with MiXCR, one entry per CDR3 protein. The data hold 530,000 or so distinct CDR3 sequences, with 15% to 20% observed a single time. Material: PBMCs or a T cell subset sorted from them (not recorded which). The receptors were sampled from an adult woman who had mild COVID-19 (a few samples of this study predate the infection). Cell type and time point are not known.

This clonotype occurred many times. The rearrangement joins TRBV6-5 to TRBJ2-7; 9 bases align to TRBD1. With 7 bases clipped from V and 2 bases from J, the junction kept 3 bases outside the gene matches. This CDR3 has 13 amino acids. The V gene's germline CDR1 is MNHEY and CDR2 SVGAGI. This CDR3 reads CASTRTGAYEQYF. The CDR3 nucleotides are TGTGCCAGCACCCGGACAGGGGCCTACGAGCAGTACTTC.

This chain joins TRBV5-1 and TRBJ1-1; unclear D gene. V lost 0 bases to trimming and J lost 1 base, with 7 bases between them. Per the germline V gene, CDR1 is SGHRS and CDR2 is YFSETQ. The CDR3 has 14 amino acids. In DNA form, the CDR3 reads TGCGCCAGCAGCTTGGAGATCCGGAACACTGAAGCTTTCTTT. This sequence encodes CASSLEIRNTEAFF.

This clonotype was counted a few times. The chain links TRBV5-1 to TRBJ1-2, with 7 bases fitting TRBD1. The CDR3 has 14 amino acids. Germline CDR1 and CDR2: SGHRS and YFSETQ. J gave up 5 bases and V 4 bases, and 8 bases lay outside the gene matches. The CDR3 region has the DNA TGCGCCAGCAGCCTGGACAGGTCGCAGTATGGCTACACCTTC. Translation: CASSLDRSQYGYTF. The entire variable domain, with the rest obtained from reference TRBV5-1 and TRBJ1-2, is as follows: KAGVTQTPRYLIKTRGQQVTLSCSPISGHRSVSWYQQTPGQGLQFLFEYFSETQRNKGNFPGRFSGRQFSNSRSEMNVSTLELGDSALYLCASSLDRSQYGYTFGSGTRLTVV.

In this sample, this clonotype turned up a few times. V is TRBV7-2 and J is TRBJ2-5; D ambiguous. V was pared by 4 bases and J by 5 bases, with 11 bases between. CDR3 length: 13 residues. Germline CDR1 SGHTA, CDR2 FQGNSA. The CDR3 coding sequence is TGTGCCAGCAGCTCAGCGATTCGGGAGACCCAGTACTTC. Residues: CASSSAIRETQYF.

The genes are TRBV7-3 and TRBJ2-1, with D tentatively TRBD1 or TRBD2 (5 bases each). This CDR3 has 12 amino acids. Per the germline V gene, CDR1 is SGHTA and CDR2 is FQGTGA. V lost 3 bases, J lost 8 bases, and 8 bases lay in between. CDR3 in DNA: TGTGCCAGCAGCTTTATGGGGGATGAGCAGTTCTTC. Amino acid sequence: CASSFMGDEQFF.

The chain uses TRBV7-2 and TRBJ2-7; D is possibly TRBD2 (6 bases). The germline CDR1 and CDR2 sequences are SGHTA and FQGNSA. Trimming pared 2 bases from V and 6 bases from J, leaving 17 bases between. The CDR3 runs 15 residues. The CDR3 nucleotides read TGTGCCAGCAGCTTATCTCCGGGAGTGGTCGGCGAGCAGTACTTC. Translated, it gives CASSLSPGVVGEQYF.

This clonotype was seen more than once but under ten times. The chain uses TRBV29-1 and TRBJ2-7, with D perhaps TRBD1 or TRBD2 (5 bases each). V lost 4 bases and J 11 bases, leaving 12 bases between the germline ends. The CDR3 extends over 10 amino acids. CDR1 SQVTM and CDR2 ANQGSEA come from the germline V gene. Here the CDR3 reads CSVGDRDKYF. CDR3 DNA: TGCAGCGTTGGGGACCGTGACAAGTACTTC.

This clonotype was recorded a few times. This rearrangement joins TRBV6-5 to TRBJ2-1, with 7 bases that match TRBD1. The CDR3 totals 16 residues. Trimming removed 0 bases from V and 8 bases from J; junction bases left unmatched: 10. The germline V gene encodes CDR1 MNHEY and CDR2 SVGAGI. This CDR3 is CASSYSHGTGTDEQFF. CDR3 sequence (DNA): TGTGCCAGCAGTTACTCCCACGGCACAGGGACAGATGAGCAGTTCTTC.

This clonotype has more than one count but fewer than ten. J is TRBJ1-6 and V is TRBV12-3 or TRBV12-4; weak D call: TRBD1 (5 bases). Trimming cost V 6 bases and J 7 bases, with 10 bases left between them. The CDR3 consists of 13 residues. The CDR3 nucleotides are TGTGCCAGCAGAGACAGTATAAATTCACCCCTCCACTTT. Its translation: CASRDSINSPLHF.

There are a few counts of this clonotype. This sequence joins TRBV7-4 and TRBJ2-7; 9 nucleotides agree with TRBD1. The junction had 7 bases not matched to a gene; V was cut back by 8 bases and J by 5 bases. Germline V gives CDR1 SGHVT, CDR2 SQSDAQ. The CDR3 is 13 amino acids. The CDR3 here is CASHRGPQDEQYF. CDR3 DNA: TGTGCCAGCCACAGGGGGCCGCAGGACGAGCAGTACTTC.

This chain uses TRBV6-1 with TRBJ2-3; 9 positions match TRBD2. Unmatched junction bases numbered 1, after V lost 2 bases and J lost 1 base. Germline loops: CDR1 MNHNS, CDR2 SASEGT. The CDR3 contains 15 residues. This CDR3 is CASSEIAGGTDTQYF. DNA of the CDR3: TGTGCCAGCAGTGAAATAGCGGGGGGCACAGATACGCAGTATTTT.

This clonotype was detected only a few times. In DNA form, the CDR3 reads TGTGCCAGCTCACCACAGAACCAGGGGATGAACACTGAAGCTTTCTTT. Its translation is CASSPQNQGMNTEAFF. The chain recombines TRBV18 with TRBJ1-1; tentatively, D is TRBD1 (6 bases). This CDR3 has 16 residues. Trimming removed 1 base from V and 0 bases from J, with 12 bases in between. Looked up from germline, CDR1 is KGHSH and CDR2 is LQKENI.

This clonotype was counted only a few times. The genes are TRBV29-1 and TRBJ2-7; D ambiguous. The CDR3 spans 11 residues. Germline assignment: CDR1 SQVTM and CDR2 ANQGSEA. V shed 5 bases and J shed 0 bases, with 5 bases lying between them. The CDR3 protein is CSVRTSYEQYF. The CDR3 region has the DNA TGCAGCGTTCGGACCTCCTACGAGCAGTACTTC.

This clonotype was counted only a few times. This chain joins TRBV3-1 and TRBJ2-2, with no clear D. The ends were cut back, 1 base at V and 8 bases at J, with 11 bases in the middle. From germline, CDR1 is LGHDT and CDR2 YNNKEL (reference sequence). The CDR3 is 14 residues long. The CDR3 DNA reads TGTGCCAGCAGCCAAGGATATAGGTCGGGGGAGCTGTTTTTT. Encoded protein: CASSQGYRSGELFF.

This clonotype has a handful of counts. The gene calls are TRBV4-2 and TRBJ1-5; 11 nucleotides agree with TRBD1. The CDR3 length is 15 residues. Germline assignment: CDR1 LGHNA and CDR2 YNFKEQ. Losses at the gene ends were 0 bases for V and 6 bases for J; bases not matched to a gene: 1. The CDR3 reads CASSQDGQGAQPQHF. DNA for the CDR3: TGTGCCAGCAGCCAAGATGGACAGGGGGCTCAGCCCCAGCATTTT.

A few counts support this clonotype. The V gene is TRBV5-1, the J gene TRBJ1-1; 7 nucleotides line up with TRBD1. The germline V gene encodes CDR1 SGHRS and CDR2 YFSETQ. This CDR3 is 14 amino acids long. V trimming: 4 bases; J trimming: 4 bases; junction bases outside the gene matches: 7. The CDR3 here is CASSIDRDATEAFF. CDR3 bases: TGCGCCAGCAGCATCGACAGGGACGCCACTGAAGCTTTCTTT.

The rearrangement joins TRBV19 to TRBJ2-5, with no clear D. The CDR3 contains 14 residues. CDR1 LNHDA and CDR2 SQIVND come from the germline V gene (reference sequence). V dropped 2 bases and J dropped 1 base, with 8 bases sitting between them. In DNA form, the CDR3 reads TGTGCCAGTAGTATATGGCAGGCCCAAGAGACCCAGTACTTC. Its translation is CASSIWQAQETQYF.

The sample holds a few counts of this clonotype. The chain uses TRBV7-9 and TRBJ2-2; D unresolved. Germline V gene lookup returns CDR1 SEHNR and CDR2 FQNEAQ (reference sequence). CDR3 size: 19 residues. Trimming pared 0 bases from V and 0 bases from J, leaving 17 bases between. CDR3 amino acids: CASSLAAFIRLANTGELFF. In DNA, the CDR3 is TGTGCCAGCAGCTTAGCAGCCTTTATCCGACTCGCGAACACCGGGGAGCTGTTTTTT.

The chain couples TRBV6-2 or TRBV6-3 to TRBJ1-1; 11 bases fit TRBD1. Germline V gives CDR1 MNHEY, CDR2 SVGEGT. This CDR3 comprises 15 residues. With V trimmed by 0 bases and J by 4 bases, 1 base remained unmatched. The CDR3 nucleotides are TGTGCCAGCAGTTACTCGGGGACAGGGGGCACTGAAGCTTTCTTT. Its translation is CASSYSGTGGTEAFF.

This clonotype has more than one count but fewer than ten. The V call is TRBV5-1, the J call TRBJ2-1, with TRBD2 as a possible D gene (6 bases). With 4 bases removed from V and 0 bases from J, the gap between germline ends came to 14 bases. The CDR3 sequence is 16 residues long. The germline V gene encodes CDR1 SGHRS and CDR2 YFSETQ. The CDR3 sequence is CASSQLSGSSYNEQFF. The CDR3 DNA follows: TGCGCCAGCAGCCAACTTAGCGGAAGCTCCTACAATGAGCAGTTCTTC. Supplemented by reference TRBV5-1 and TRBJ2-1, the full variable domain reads KAGVTQTPRYLIKTRGQQVTLSCSPISGHRSVSWYQQTPGQGLQFLFEYFSETQRNKGNFPGRFSGRQFSNSRSEMNVSTLELGDSALYLCASSQLSGSSYNEQFFGPGTRLTVL.

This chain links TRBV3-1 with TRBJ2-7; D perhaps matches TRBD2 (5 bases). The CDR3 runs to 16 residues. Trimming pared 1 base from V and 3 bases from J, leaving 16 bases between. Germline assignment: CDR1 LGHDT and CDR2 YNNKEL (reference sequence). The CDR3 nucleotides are TGTGCCAGCAGCCAAGTCGGAGGCCTGCCCTTCTACGAGCAGTACTTC. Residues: CASSQVGGLPFYEQYF.

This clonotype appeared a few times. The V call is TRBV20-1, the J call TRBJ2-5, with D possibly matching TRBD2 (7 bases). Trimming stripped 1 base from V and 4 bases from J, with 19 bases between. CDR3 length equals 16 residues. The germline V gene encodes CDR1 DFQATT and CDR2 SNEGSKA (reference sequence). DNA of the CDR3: TGCAGTGCTAGAGCAATGGGGGCGGGAGCGGGAGAGACCCAGTACTTC. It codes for CSARAMGAGAGETQYF.

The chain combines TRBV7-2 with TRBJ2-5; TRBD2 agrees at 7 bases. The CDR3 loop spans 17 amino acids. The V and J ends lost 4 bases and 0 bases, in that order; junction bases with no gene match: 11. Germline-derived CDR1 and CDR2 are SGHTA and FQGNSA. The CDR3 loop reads CASSSPNSGTYQETQYF. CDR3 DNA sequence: TGTGCCAGCAGCTCCCCGAACAGCGGGACGTACCAAGAGACCCAGTACTTC.

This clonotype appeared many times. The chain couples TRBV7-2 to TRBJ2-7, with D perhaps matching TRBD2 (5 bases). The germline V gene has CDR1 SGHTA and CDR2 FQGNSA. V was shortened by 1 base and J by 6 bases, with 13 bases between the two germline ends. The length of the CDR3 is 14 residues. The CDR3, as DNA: TGTGCCAGCAGCTTAGGGGGAGCTGCCCCCGAGCAGTACTTC. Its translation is CASSLGGAAPEQYF.

The CDR3 here is CATSRELGAYEQYF. CDR3 bases: TGTGCCACCAGCAGAGAGTTGGGGGCGTACGAGCAGTACTTC. The gene calls are TRBV15 and TRBJ2-7; the D gene is possibly TRBD1 (6 bases). The germline gives CDR1 LNHNV, CDR2 YYDKDF (reference sequence). Trimming took off 0 bases at V and 4 bases at J, with 10 bases between the two ends. The CDR3 is 14 amino acids.

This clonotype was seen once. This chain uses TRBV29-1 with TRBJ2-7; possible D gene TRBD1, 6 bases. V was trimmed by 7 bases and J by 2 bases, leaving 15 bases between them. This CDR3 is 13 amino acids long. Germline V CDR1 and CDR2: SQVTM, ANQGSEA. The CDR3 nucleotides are TGCAGCGCCCAAGGACAGAGCACCTACGAGCAGTACTTC. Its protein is CSAQGQSTYEQYF.

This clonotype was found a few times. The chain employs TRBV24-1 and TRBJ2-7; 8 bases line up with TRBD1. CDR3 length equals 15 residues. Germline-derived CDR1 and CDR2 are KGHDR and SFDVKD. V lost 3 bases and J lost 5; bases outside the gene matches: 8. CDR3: CATSDRYRGNDEQYF. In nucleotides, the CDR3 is TGTGCCACCAGTGATCGATACAGGGGGAACGACGAGCAGTACTTC.